A selection of T cell receptor beta chains follows, all from one sample in a study of CD8 T cells in Susac syndrome. TCRdb fed the immunoSEQ multiplex PCR reads into MiXCR, producing one record per CDR3 protein. The sample includes 160,000 or so distinct CDR3 sequences, nearly 97% of them seen just once. The sequenced sample consisted of CD8+ T cells from PBMCs. All receptors come from a human donor with multiple sclerosis. Each CDR3 is given with its conserved first and last residue. Fields, in order: V gene, J gene, CDR3 length, D gene, clone size, CDR3 protein, CDR3 DNA. A D gene is named only where the DNA matches it firmly. Clone size, where shown, is once, few, many, or a class for clones that have expanded.

v_call: TRBV9; j_call: TRBJ2-1; cdr3_length: 15; d_call: TRBD1; clone_size: once; cdr3_aa: CASSDPGQGYNEQFF; cdr3_nt: TGTGCCAGCAGCGATCCGGGACAGGGATACAATGAGCAGTTCTTC
v_call: TRBV5-6; j_call: TRBJ2-5; cdr3_length: 16; d_call: -; clone_size: -; cdr3_aa: CASSLVGGELQETQYF; cdr3_nt: TGTGCCAGCAGCTTGGTTGGTGGTGAACTCCAAGAGACCCAGTACTTC
v_call: TRBV18; j_call: TRBJ2-4; cdr3_length: 14; d_call: -; clone_size: -; cdr3_aa: CASSPPSGLNIQYF; cdr3_nt: TGTGCCAGCTCACCACCGTCAGGGTTAAACATTCAGTACTTC
v_call: TRBV9; j_call: TRBJ2-1; cdr3_length: 15; d_call: -; clone_size: -; cdr3_aa: CASSVISSAADEQFF; cdr3_nt: TGTGCCAGCAGCGTAATCTCTAGTGCCGCCGATGAGCAGTTCTTC
v_call: TRBV9; j_call: TRBJ1-1; cdr3_length: 14; d_call: -; clone_size: -; cdr3_aa: CASSAYGGNTEAFF; cdr3_nt: TGTGCCAGCAGCGCCTATGGGGGGAACACTGAAGCTTTCTTT
v_call: TRBV7-9; j_call: TRBJ2-1; cdr3_length: 13; d_call: -; clone_size: -; cdr3_aa: CASSYRDLGEQFF; cdr3_nt: TGTGCCAGCAGCTACCGGGACCTTGGGGAGCAGTTCTTC
v_call: TRBV15; j_call: TRBJ2-1; cdr3_length: 13; d_call: -; clone_size: -; cdr3_aa: CATSSPPGNEQFF; cdr3_nt: TGTGCCACCAGCAGCCCCCCGGGGAATGAGCAGTTCTTC
v_call: TRBV19; j_call: TRBJ2-5; cdr3_length: 12; d_call: -; clone_size: -; cdr3_aa: CASSRDGETQYF; cdr3_nt: TGTGCCAGTAGTAGAGATGGAGAGACCCAGTACTTC
v_call: TRBV30; j_call: TRBJ1-5; cdr3_length: 15; d_call: -; clone_size: -; cdr3_aa: CAWGTRQASNQPQHF; cdr3_nt: TGTGCCTGGGGAACCCGACAGGCTAGCAATCAGCCCCAGCATTTT
v_call: TRBV29-1; j_call: TRBJ2-1; cdr3_length: 13; d_call: -; clone_size: -; cdr3_aa: CSVAWAAWDEQFF; cdr3_nt: TGCAGCGTTGCTTGGGCAGCCTGGGATGAGCAGTTCTTC
v_call: TRBV19; j_call: TRBJ1-1; cdr3_length: 14; d_call: TRBD1; clone_size: -; cdr3_aa: CASSIGTGNTEAFF; cdr3_nt: TGTGCCAGTAGTATAGGGACAGGGAACACTGAAGCTTTCTTT
v_call: TRBV11-3; j_call: TRBJ2-1; cdr3_length: 13; d_call: -; clone_size: -; cdr3_aa: CASSLGPDNEQFF; cdr3_nt: TGTGCCAGCAGCCTGGGACCCGACAATGAGCAGTTCTTC
v_call: TRBV13; j_call: TRBJ1-2; cdr3_length: 12; d_call: -; clone_size: -; cdr3_aa: CASSLGQYGYTF; cdr3_nt: TGTGCCAGCAGCTTAGGACAGTATGGCTACACCTTC
v_call: TRBV6-5; j_call: TRBJ1-2; cdr3_length: 15; d_call: -; clone_size: -; cdr3_aa: CASSYVRGRDYGYTF; cdr3_nt: TGTGCCAGCAGTTACGTCCGAGGGCGCGACTATGGCTACACCTTC
v_call: TRBV3-1; j_call: TRBJ2-3; cdr3_length: 16; d_call: TRBD2; clone_size: -; cdr3_aa: CASSQVKAGITDTQYF; cdr3_nt: TGTGCCAGCAGCCAAGTAAAAGCGGGGATAACAGATACGCAGTATTTT
v_call: TRBV4-1; j_call: TRBJ2-1; cdr3_length: 13; d_call: TRBD1; clone_size: -; cdr3_aa: CASSQEGTVEQFF; cdr3_nt: TGCGCCAGCAGCCAAGAAGGGACAGTAGAGCAGTTCTTC
v_call: TRBV11-2; j_call: TRBJ2-1; cdr3_length: 14; d_call: -; clone_size: -; cdr3_aa: CASSLPRIYNEQFF; cdr3_nt: TGTGCCAGCAGCTTACCCCGTATCTACAATGAGCAGTTCTTC
v_call: TRBV6-5; j_call: TRBJ2-7; cdr3_length: 15; d_call: TRBD1; clone_size: -; cdr3_aa: CASSYGQGSAYEQYF; cdr3_nt: TGTGCCAGCAGTTACGGACAGGGGAGTGCCTACGAGCAGTACTTC
v_call: TRBV15; j_call: TRBJ1-2; cdr3_length: 15; d_call: -; clone_size: -; cdr3_aa: CATSRDSRENYGYTF; cdr3_nt: TGTGCCACCAGCAGAGATTCAAGGGAGAACTATGGCTACACCTTC
v_call: TRBV29-1; j_call: TRBJ1-5; cdr3_length: 14; d_call: TRBD1; clone_size: -; cdr3_aa: CSVATGDVGQPQHF; cdr3_nt: TGCAGCGTGGCTACAGGGGACGTGGGTCAGCCCCAGCATTTT
v_call: TRBV6-5; j_call: TRBJ2-3; cdr3_length: 15; d_call: -; clone_size: -; cdr3_aa: CASSSAGPSTDTQYF; cdr3_nt: TGTGCCAGCAGCTCGGCGGGGCCTAGCACAGATACGCAGTATTTT
v_call: TRBV13; j_call: TRBJ1-2; cdr3_length: 13; d_call: TRBD1; clone_size: -; cdr3_aa: CASSTQGASGYTF; cdr3_nt: TGTGCCAGCAGCACACAGGGGGCGAGTGGCTACACCTTC
v_call: TRBV27; j_call: TRBJ1-6; cdr3_length: 14; d_call: TRBD1; clone_size: few; cdr3_aa: CASSRTGENSPLHF; cdr3_nt: TGTGCCAGCTCACGGACAGGGGAGAATTCACCCCTCCACTTT
v_call: TRBV9; j_call: TRBJ2-1; cdr3_length: 15; d_call: -; clone_size: -; cdr3_aa: CASSVAPSSYNEQFF; cdr3_nt: TGTGCCAGCAGCGTAGCCCCGAGCTCCTACAATGAGCAGTTCTTC
v_call: TRBV14; j_call: TRBJ1-5; cdr3_length: 16; d_call: -; clone_size: -; cdr3_aa: CASSQGGRSGNQPQHF; cdr3_nt: TGTGCCAGCAGCCAAGGTGGGCGGTCGGGCAATCAGCCCCAGCATTTT
v_call: TRBV9; j_call: TRBJ2-2; cdr3_length: 14; d_call: -; clone_size: -; cdr3_aa: CASSVEVGTGELFF; cdr3_nt: TGTGCCAGCAGCGTCGAAGTGGGGACCGGGGAGCTGTTTTTT
v_call: TRBV20-1; j_call: TRBJ1-2; cdr3_length: 13; d_call: TRBD1; clone_size: -; cdr3_aa: CSASLTGEEGYTF; cdr3_nt: TGCAGTGCTAGCCTAACAGGGGAGGAGGGCTACACCTTC
v_call: TRBV19; j_call: TRBJ1-1; cdr3_length: 12; d_call: TRBD1; clone_size: once; cdr3_aa: CASSTGGAEAFF; cdr3_nt: TGTGCCAGTAGCACAGGGGGAGCTGAAGCTTTCTTT
v_call: TRBV6-6; j_call: TRBJ2-3; cdr3_length: 14; d_call: -; clone_size: -; cdr3_aa: CASSPWTGTDTQYF; cdr3_nt: TGTGCCAGCAGTCCATGGACAGGCACAGATACGCAGTATTTT
v_call: TRBV13; j_call: TRBJ2-7; cdr3_length: 12; d_call: -; clone_size: once; cdr3_aa: CASSPGHTEQYF; cdr3_nt: TGTGCCAGCAGCCCCGGACATACGGAGCAGTACTTC
v_call: TRBV12-5; j_call: TRBJ1-2; cdr3_length: 15; d_call: TRBD1; clone_size: -; cdr3_aa: CASGLVGTGDDGYTF; cdr3_nt: TGTGCTAGTGGTTTGGTGGGGACAGGGGACGATGGCTACACCTTC
v_call: TRBV24-1; j_call: TRBJ2-7; cdr3_length: 15; d_call: -; clone_size: once; cdr3_aa: CATLPSIPVFYEQYF; cdr3_nt: TGTGCCACACTCCCCTCCATTCCGGTTTTCTACGAGCAGTACTTC